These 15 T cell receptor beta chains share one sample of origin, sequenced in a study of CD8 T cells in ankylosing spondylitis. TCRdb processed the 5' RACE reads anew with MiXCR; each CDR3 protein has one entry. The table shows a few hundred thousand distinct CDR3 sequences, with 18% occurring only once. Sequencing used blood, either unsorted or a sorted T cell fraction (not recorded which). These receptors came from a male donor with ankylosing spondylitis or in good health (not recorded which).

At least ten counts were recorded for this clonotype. The CDR3 loop is CASSLFGAGELFF. The CDR3 DNA reads TGTGCCAGCAGCTTATTTGGGGCCGGGGAGCTGTTTTTT. This chain links TRBV7-2 with TRBJ2-2; D unclear. Germline V gene data show CDR1 as SGHTA and CDR2 as FQGNSA. Trimming stripped 2 bases from V and 6 bases from J, with 7 bases between. The CDR3 totals 13 residues.

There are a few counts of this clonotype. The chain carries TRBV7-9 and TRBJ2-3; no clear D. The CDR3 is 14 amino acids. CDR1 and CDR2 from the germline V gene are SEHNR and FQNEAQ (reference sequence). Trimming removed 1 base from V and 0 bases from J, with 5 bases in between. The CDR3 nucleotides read TGTGCCAGCAGCTTAGAGCCTAGCACAGATACGCAGTATTTT. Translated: CASSLEPSTDTQYF.

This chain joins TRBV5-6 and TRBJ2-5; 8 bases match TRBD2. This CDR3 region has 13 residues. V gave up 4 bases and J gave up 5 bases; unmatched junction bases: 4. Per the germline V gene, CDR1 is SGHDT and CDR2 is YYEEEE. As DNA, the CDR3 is TGTGCCAGCAGCGGCGGGGGGCCTGAGACCCAGTACTTC. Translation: CASSGGGPETQYF.

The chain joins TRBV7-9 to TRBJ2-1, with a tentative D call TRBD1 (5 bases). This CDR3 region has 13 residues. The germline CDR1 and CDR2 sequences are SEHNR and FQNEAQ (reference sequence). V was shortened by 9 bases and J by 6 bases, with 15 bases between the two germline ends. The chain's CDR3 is CASRGSAPNEQFF. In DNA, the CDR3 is TGTGCCAGTAGGGGCAGCGCTCCCAATGAGCAGTTCTTC.

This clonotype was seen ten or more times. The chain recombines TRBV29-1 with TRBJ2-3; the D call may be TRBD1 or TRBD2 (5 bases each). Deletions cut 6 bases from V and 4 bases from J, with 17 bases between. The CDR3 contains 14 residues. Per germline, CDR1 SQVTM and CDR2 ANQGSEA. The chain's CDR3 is CSVGDRLSADTQYF. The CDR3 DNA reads TGCAGCGTCGGGGACCGCCTGAGCGCAGATACGCAGTATTTT.

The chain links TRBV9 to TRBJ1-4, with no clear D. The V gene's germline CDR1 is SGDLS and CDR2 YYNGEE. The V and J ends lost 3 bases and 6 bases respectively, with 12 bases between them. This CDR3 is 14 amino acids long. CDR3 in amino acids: CASSGGQPYEKLFF. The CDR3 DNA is TGTGCCAGCAGCGGAGGGCAGCCTTATGAAAAACTGTTTTTT.

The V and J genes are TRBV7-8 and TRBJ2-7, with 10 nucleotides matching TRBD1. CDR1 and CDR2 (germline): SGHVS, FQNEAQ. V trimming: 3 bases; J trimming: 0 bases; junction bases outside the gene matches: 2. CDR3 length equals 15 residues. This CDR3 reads CASSFWTGGSYEQYF. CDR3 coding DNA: TGTGCCAGCAGCTTCTGGACAGGGGGCTCCTACGAGCAGTACTTC.

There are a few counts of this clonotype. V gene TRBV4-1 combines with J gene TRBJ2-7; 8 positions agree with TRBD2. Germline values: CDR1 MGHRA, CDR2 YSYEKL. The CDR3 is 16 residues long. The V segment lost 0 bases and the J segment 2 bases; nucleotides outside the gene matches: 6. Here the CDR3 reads CASSQEGSGSTYEQYF. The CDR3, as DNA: TGCGCCAGCAGCCAAGAGGGGAGCGGGAGTACCTACGAGCAGTACTTC.

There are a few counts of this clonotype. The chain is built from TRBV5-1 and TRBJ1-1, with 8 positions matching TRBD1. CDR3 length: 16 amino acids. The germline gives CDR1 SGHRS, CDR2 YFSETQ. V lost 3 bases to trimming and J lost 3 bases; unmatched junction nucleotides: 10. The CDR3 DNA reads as TGCGCCAGCAGCTCCCGTGGGACAGGCTGGGACACTGAAGCTTTCTTT. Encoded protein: CASSSRGTGWDTEAFF.

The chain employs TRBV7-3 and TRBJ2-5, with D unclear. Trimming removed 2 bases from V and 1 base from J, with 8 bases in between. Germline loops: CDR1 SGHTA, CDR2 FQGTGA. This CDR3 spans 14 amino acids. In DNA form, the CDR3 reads TGTGCCAGCAGCTTAGAAGGTACCCAAGAGACCCAGTACTTC. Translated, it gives CASSLEGTQETQYF.

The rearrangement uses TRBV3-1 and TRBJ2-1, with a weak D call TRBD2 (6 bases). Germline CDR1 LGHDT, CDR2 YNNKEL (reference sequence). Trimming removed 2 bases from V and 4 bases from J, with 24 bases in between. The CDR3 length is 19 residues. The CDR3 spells CASSQPTTPQPSEYNEQFF. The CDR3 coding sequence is TGTGCCAGCAGCCAACCCACAACTCCCCAACCTAGCGAGTACAATGAGCAGTTCTTC.

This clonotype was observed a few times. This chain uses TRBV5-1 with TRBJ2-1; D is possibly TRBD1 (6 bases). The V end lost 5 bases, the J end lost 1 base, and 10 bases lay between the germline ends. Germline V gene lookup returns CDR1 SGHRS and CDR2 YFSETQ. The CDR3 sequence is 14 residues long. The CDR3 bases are TGCGCCAGCAGGACGGACAGTTCCTACAATGAGCAGTTCTTC. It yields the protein CASRTDSSYNEQFF.

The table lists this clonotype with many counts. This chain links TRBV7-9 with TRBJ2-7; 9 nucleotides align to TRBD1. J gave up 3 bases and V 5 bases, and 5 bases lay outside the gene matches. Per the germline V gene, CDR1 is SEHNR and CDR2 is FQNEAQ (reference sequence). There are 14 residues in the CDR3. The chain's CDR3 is CASSRTGQGYEQYF. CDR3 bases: TGTGCCAGCAGCCGCACGGGACAGGGCTACGAGCAGTACTTC.

The CDR3 reads CASSPTGLGDEQYF. The CDR3 DNA follows: TGTGCCAGCAGCCCGACAGGTTTAGGCGACGAGCAGTACTTC. J is TRBJ2-7 and V is TRBV7-3, with TRBD1 as a possible D gene (6 bases). This CDR3 is built from 14 residues. From germline, CDR1 is SGHTA and CDR2 FQGTGA. Trimming left V 5 bases short and J 5 bases short, with 16 bases between.

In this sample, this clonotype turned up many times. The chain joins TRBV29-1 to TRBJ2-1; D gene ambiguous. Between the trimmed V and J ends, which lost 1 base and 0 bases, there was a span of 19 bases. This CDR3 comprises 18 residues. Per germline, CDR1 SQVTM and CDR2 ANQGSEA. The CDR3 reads CSVEGSWRSTSSYNEQFF. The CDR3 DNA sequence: TGCAGCGTTGAAGGGAGTTGGCGATCCACGAGCTCCTACAATGAGCAGTTCTTC.